The clone carrying this T cell receptor (beta chain) was seen once. V lost 6 bases and J lost 1; bases outside the gene matches: 8. The CDR3 is 16 residues long. CDR1 KGHSH and CDR2 LQKENI come from the germline V gene. This sample was included in a study of blood T cell repertoires in COVID-19. Here immunoSEQ multiplex PCR was the method, and the copy in TCRdb shows in-frame clones only, minus some. The repertoire has 40,000 to 55,000 clones, 70% to 85% of them found once; the top ten carry nearly 4.5%. The V and J genes are TRBV18 and TRBJ1-1; 10 bases line up with TRBD1. This clonotype was sampled from a man aged 50 to 60 with active COVID-19. Sequencing was performed on peripheral blood. The CDR3 spells CASSSATGGANTEAFF. In DNA, the CDR3 is TGTGCCAGCTCCTCGGCGACAGGGGGCGCGAACACTGAAGCTTTCTTT. The variable domain in full, with the rest retrieved from reference TRBV18 and TRBJ1-1, is NAGVMQNPRHLVRRRGQEARLRCSPMKGHSHVYWYRQLPEEGLKFMVYLQKENIIDESGMPKERFSAEFPKEGPSILRIQQVVRGDSAAYFCASSSATGGANTEAFFGQGTRLTVV.